A selection of T cell receptor beta chains follows, all from one sample in a study of immunodeficiency. Profiling relied on immunoSEQ multiplex PCR, and the TCRdb table lists in-frame clones only, not all of them. This table has about 3,900 clones, around nine tenths appearing once. Specimen: CD4+ T cells from blood. The origin of the receptors is a human donor in good health. Each CDR3 is given with its conserved first and last residue. The D gene is left open where the match is weak. The size of a clone is reported for some rows only, either as once, few or many, or as a class for expanded clones.

D gene | clone size | J gene | V gene | CDR3 protein | CDR3 DNA
TRBD2 | NA | TRBJ2-7 | TRBV5-6 | CASSLLLAGVYEQYF | TGTGCCAGCAGCCTTCTCTTAGCGGGGGTTTACGAGCAGTACTTC
NA | NA | TRBJ2-1 | TRBV12-3/TRBV12-4 | CASTNLANEQFF | TGTGCCAGCACTAACCTAGCGAATGAGCAGTTCTTC
NA | once | TRBJ1-2 | TRBV7-9 | CASSLSPSSDGYTF | TGTGCCAGCAGCTTATCCCCGAGTAGCGATGGCTACACCTTC
NA | NA | TRBJ2-7 | TRBV27 | CASSLNGAEYF | TGTGCCAGCAGTTTGAATGGTGCCGAGTACTTC
TRBD1 | NA | TRBJ1-2 | TRBV13 | CASSLGQYIYGYTF | TGTGCCAGCAGCTTGGGACAGTACATTTATGGCTACACCTTC
TRBD2 | once | TRBJ2-7 | TRBV6-2/TRBV6-3 | CASSYWEGIYEQYF | TGTGCCAGCAGTTATTGGGAGGGTATCTACGAGCAGTACTTC
NA | NA | TRBJ2-2 | TRBV5-5 | CASSLRGADTGELFF | TGTGCCAGCAGCTTGCGAGGGGCGGACACCGGGGAGCTGTTTTTT
TRBD1 | NA | TRBJ1-1 | TRBV11-1 | CASSLKRTGGTEAFF | TGTGCCAGCAGCTTAAAACGGACAGGGGGCACTGAAGCTTTCTTT
NA | NA | TRBJ2-3 | TRBV7-6 | CASNPLTHTQYF | TGTGCCAGCAATCCCCTGACCCATACGCAGTATTTT
NA | NA | TRBJ2-1 | TRBV3-1/TRBV3-2 | CASSQAPGAGEQFF | TGTGCCAGCAGCCAAGCCCCCGGGGCGGGGGAGCAGTTCTTC
TRBD1 | NA | TRBJ1-2 | TRBV6-5 | CASSYGGTGIYGYTF | TGTGCCAGCAGTTACGGCGGGACAGGCATCTATGGCTACACCTTC
NA | once | TRBJ1-3 | TRBV28 | CASSSGREAASGNTIYF | TGTGCCAGCAGTTCGGGGCGAGAGGCCGCGTCTGGAAACACCATATATTTT
NA | NA | TRBJ2-5 | TRBV5-1 | CASSDPGVGETQYF | TGCGCCAGCAGTGACCCGGGCGTAGGTGAGACCCAGTACTTC
TRBD2 | NA | TRBJ2-7 | TRBV6-5 | CASSSGAGGTYEQYF | TGTGCCAGCAGTTCGGGAGCGGGAGGGACCTACGAGCAGTACTTC
NA | NA | TRBJ2-7 | TRBV3-1/TRBV3-2 | CASSPYGGGQSSYEQYF | TGTGCCAGCAGCCCCTACGGGGGGGGACAGAGCTCCTACGAGCAGTACTTC
NA | NA | TRBJ1-4 | TRBV30 | CAWDKTATNEKLFF | TGTGCCTGGGACAAGACCGCAACTAATGAAAAACTGTTTTTT
NA | NA | TRBJ2-2 | TRBV7-5 | CARSERTDIKNTGELFF | TGTGCCAGAAGCGAAAGGACCGACATCAAAAACACCGGGGAGCTGTTTTTT
TRBD2 | NA | TRBJ2-5 | TRBV7-9 | CASSLTSGKETQYF | TGTGCCAGCAGCCTGACTAGCGGAAAAGAGACCCAGTACTTC
NA | NA | TRBJ2-7 | TRBV27 | CASRTGSYEQYF | TGTGCCAGCAGAACAGGGTCCTACGAGCAGTACTTC
TRBD2 | NA | TRBJ2-1 | TRBV7-3 | CASSLSSGGPSYNEQFF | TGTGCCAGCAGCTTATCCAGCGGGGGGCCTTCCTACAATGAGCAGTTCTTC
TRBD2 | NA | TRBJ2-5 | TRBV3-1/TRBV3-2 | CASSQNFGGQETQYF | TGTGCCAGCAGCCAAAACTTCGGGGGGCAAGAGACCCAGTACTTC
NA | NA | TRBJ2-7 | TRBV28 | CASSRPPARTNLHEQYF | TGTGCCAGCAGTCGCCCGCCGGCGAGGACTAACCTCCACGAGCAGTACTTC
TRBD2 | NA | TRBJ2-7 | TRBV7-3 | CASSSDGLAGDEQYF | TGTGCCAGCAGCTCCGACGGGCTAGCGGGAGACGAGCAGTACTTC
NA | NA | TRBJ2-7 | TRBV4-1 | CASSQPGTLYEQYF | TGCGCCAGCAGCCAACCGGGAACTCTCTACGAGCAGTACTTC
TRBD2 | NA | TRBJ2-2 | TRBV18 | CASSPGTSGRTGELFF | TGTGCCAGCTCACCGGGGACTAGCGGGAGGACCGGGGAGCTGTTTTTT
NA | NA | TRBJ2-1 | TRBV7-2 | CASSRSGTKYNEQFF | TGTGCCAGCAGCCGTAGCGGCACCAAATACAATGAGCAGTTCTTC
NA | NA | TRBJ2-2 | TRBV11-1 | CASRTGESNTGELFF | TGTGCCAGCAGAACGGGGGAATCGAACACCGGGGAGCTGTTTTTT
NA | few | TRBJ1-1 | TRBV7-9 | CASSLSMGRTEAFF | TGTGCCAGCAGCCTCAGTATGGGGCGGACTGAAGCTTTCTTT
TRBD2 | NA | TRBJ2-7 | TRBV9 | CASSVGPGGGMFEQYF | TGTGCCAGCAGCGTAGGTCCCGGCGGGGGGATGTTCGAGCAGTACTTC
NA | NA | TRBJ2-7 | TRBV9 | CASSVERAGPYEQYF | TGTGCCAGCAGCGTAGAGCGGGCCGGCCCCTACGAGCAGTACTTC
NA | NA | TRBJ2-1 | TRBV5-1 | CASFDGLRSNEQFF | TGCGCCAGCTTCGACGGACTCCGATCCAATGAGCAGTTCTTC
NA | NA | TRBJ2-2 | TRBV4-1 | CASSRNPGQNSGWNTGELFF | TGCGCCAGCAGCCGAAACCCTGGACAGAATAGCGGATGGAACACCGGGGAGCTGTTTTTT
TRBD1 | NA | TRBJ2-7 | TRBV2 | CASRQGGPYEQYF | TGTGCCAGCAGGCAAGGGGGCCCTTACGAGCAGTACTTC
NA | NA | TRBJ2-1 | TRBV7-2 | CASSHFGSYNEQFF | TGTGCCAGCAGCCACTTCGGGTCCTACAATGAGCAGTTCTTC
NA | NA | TRBJ1-5 | TRBV7-9 | CASSLAGSNQPQHF | TGTGCCAGCAGCTTAGCAGGGTCTAATCAGCCCCAGCATTTT
NA | NA | TRBJ2-5 | TRBV27 | CASSPYLTGAQYF | TGTGCCAGCAGTCCGTACCTCACGGGGGCCCAGTACTTC
NA | once | TRBJ2-1 | TRBV4-1 | CASSQEGWRTQFF | TGCGCCAGCAGCCAAGAGGGGTGGAGAACGCAGTTCTTC
NA | once | TRBJ1-1 | TRBV6-5 | CASTQGKNTEAFF | TGTGCCAGCACACAGGGCAAGAACACTGAAGCTTTCTTT
NA | NA | TRBJ1-1 | TRBV3-1/TRBV3-2 | CASSQVSTEAFF | TGTGCCAGCAGCCAAGTAAGTACTGAAGCTTTCTTT
TRBD1 | NA | TRBJ1-6 | TRBV6-5 | CASSYSSPTGGSPLHF | TGTGCCAGCAGTTACTCGAGCCCGACAGGGGGATCACCCCTCCACTTT
TRBD1 | NA | TRBJ1-3 | TRBV5-1 | CASSSDRGYSGNTIYF | TGCGCCAGCAGCTCTGACAGGGGGTACTCTGGAAACACCATATATTTT
NA | NA | TRBJ1-2 | TRBV2 | CASRRAFNYGYTF | TGTGCCAGCAGAAGGGCCTTCAACTATGGCTACACCTTC
NA | NA | TRBJ1-3 | TRBV19 | CASSRDTILSGNTIYF | TGTGCCAGTTCCCGGGACACGATTCTCTCTGGAAACACCATATATTTT
NA | NA | TRBJ1-4 | TRBV2 | CASSPTGRGFEKLFF | TGTGCCAGCAGCCCCACGGGCCGTGGGTTTGAAAAACTGTTTTTT
TRBD1 | once | TRBJ2-3 | TRBV5-6 | CASSALGQASTDTQYF | TGTGCCAGCAGCGCCCTCGGACAGGCGAGCACAGATACGCAGTATTTT
NA | NA | TRBJ1-6 | TRBV5-1 | CASSLSGEAPLHF | TGCGCCAGCAGCTTGAGCGGGGAAGCACCCCTCCACTTT
NA | NA | TRBJ2-1 | TRBV12-3/TRBV12-4 | CASEGENNEQFF | TGTGCCAGCGAGGGGGAAAACAATGAGCAGTTCTTC
TRBD1 | NA | TRBJ1-2 | TRBV3-1/TRBV3-2 | CASSPRGRGLYGYTF | TGTGCCAGCAGCCCCCGGGGGAGGGGGCTCTATGGCTACACCTTC
NA | NA | TRBJ1-1 | TRBV30 | CAWSEPDTSNTEAFF | TGTGCCTGGAGTGAACCGGACACCTCGAACACTGAAGCTTTCTTT
NA | few | TRBJ2-1 | TRBV6-1 | CASSEGGPEQFF | TGTGCCAGCAGTGAAGGGGGGCCAGAGCAGTTCTTC
TRBD2 | NA | TRBJ2-5 | TRBV5-1 | CASSLRIAGAQETQYF | TGCGCCAGCAGCTTGCGGATAGCGGGCGCCCAAGAGACCCAGTACTTC
NA | NA | TRBJ1-2 | TRBV3-1/TRBV3-2 | CASSQDGGTKYTF | TGTGCCAGCAGCCAAGATGGGGGGACGAAATACACCTTC